The rows below give T cell receptor beta chains drawn from one sample of a study of blood T cell repertoires in COVID-19. Generated by immunoSEQ multiplex PCR, the TCRdb table keeps only in-frame clones and is missing some. The table has 200,000 to 300,000 clones, around 83% seen once. The sample taken for sequencing was peripheral blood. All receptors come from a man in his thirties or forties who had recovered from COVID-19. Each CDR3 is given with its conserved first and last residue. A D gene is named only where the DNA matches it firmly. Clone sizes are given selectively: once, few, many, or a class where the clone is expanded.

V	size	D	J	CDR3	DNA
TRBV27	once	-	TRBJ1-2	CASSSASGSILYYGYTF	TGTGCCAGCAGTTCAGCCTCCGGGAGCATCTTGTACTATGGCTACACCTTC
TRBV16	once	TRBD2	TRBJ2-1	CASSQSLAGGKNEQFF	TGTGCCAGCAGCCAATCGCTAGCGGGGGGTAAAAATGAGCAGTTCTTC
TRBV28	-	-	TRBJ1-6	CASSSRGAYNSPLHF	TGTGCCAGCAGTTCCCGCGGGGCCTATAATTCACCCCTCCACTTT
TRBV4-2	-	TRBD1	TRBJ2-1	CASSQEGQGAFSSYNEQFF	TGTGCCAGCAGCCAAGAGGGACAGGGCGCGTTCAGCTCCTACAATGAGCAGTTCTTC
TRBV5-1	once	-	TRBJ2-2	CASSGGLTGELFF	TGCGCCAGCAGCGGGGGCCTCACCGGGGAGCTGTTTTTT
TRBV10-1	-	TRBD1	TRBJ2-3	CASSSDRGTDTQYF	TGCGCCAGCAGTTCGGACAGGGGCACAGATACGCAGTATTTT
TRBV2	-	TRBD1	TRBJ2-2	CASSLGTGGHGELFF	TGTGCCAGCAGTCTTGGGACAGGGGGCCACGGGGAGCTGTTTTTT
TRBV21-1	-	-	TRBJ2-3	CASSKRQHTDTQYF	TGTGCCAGCAGCAAGCGACAACACACAGATACGCAGTATTTT
TRBV2	-	-	TRBJ2-7	CATARQSYEQYF	TGTGCTACCGCGAGACAGTCCTACGAGCAGTACTTC
TRBV29-1	-	-	TRBJ1-5	CSAADSLNQPQHF	TGCAGCGCTGCGGACAGCCTCAATCAGCCCCAGCATTTT
TRBV5-1	-	TRBD2	TRBJ2-1	CASSGRAGDYNEQFF	TGCGCCAGCAGCGGCCGGGCGGGGGACTACAATGAGCAGTTCTTC
TRBV5-4	-	-	TRBJ1-4	CASSSDTEKATNEKLFF	TGTGCCAGCAGTAGCGACACCGAAAAGGCAACTAATGAAAAACTGTTTTTT
TRBV2	-	-	TRBJ1-5	CASTTQWRTNQPQHF	TGTGCCAGCACAACCCAGTGGAGGACCAATCAGCCCCAGCATTTT
TRBV6-6	few	-	TRBJ2-7	CASGAGPPYEQYF	TGTGCCAGCGGGGCTGGGCCACCCTACGAGCAGTACTTC
TRBV27	-	TRBD1	TRBJ1-2	CASSFPPGGDYGYTF	TGTGCCAGCAGTTTTCCCCCAGGGGGAGACTATGGCTACACCTTC
TRBV11-2	-	-	TRBJ1-2	CASSLEVGRYYGYTF	TGTGCCAGCAGCTTAGAAGTTGGCAGATACTATGGCTACACCTTC
TRBV19	few	-	TRBJ1-1	CASSLPQGTIAEAFF	TGTGCCAGTAGCCTTCCCCAGGGGACTATCGCTGAAGCTTTCTTT
TRBV5-8	-	TRBD2	TRBJ2-1	CASSLRGGSYNEQFF	TGTGCCAGCAGCTTGCGGGGGGGCTCCTACAATGAGCAGTTCTTC
TRBV6-1	-	TRBD1	TRBJ2-5	CASSEGTGMGETQYF	TGTGCCAGCAGTGAAGGGACAGGGATGGGTGAGACCCAGTACTTC
TRBV6-5	-	-	TRBJ2-3	CASSSQGTTDTQYF	TGTGCCAGCAGCAGTCAGGGGACGACAGATACGCAGTATTTT
TRBV12-2	once	-	TRBJ2-5	CASRLAGERGLIETQYF	TGTGCAAGTCGCTTAGCGGGTGAGCGGGGCCTAATAGAGACCCAGTACTTC
TRBV4-1	-	-	TRBJ1-3	CASSQETGTRNTIYF	TGCGCCAGCAGCCAAGAAACGGGGACTAGAAACACCATATATTTT